The source of this T cell receptor (beta chain) is a study of T cell responses to AZD1222 COVID-19 vaccine. From germline, CDR1 is MNHNS and CDR2 SASEGT. The CDR3 totals 16 residues. Trimming took off 0 bases at V and 3 bases at J, with 15 bases between the two ends. Concerning this clone: No antigen is known for it.

The protocol was immunoSEQ multiplex PCR, while the TCRdb copy is restricted to in-frame clones and leaves out a portion. This repertoire shows 150,000 or so clones, 85% to 95% found once; its top ten account for over 7.5%. Overall study results and limits: CD4 TCRs associated with vaccination spanned spike, dominating at 160-218 and 743-854. Unmutated regions of variants are reportedly targeted by nearly half of spike-specific TCRs. Repertoires were collected only later (after the peak T cell response had occurred).

The sample in question was peripheral blood, obtained on day 0 of AZD1222 vaccination. The V call is TRBV6-1, the J call TRBJ2-7; no clear D. The TCR comes from an adult in good health. CDR3 residues: CASSEAVQAGSYEQYF. For the CDR3, the DNA is TGTGCCAGCAGTGAAGCTGTGCAGGCCGGTAGCTACGAGCAGTACTTC.